The 28 T cell receptor beta chains in this list originate from one sample, sequenced in a study. TCRdb fed the 5' RACE reads into MiXCR, producing one record per CDR3 protein. The sample lists under 35,000 distinct CDR3 sequences, 24% seen once, with approximately 4.3% in the top ten. Material: memory CD4+ T cells sorted from blood. The subset was: memory CD4+ T cells, CD4+CD45RO+CD25-. Source of these receptors: a female donor with breast cancer.

J is TRBJ2-7 and V is TRBV6-5; 7 positions match TRBD1. J lost 6 bases, V lost 5 bases, and 19 bases had no gene match. The CDR3 spans 17 residues. The V gene's germline CDR1 is MNHEY and CDR2 SVGAGI. The CDR3 region has the DNA TGTGCCAGCAGTCTACCCGCCGGGACAGCGAACCTAGGCGAGCAGTACTTC. Amino acids: CASSLPAGTANLGEQYF.

This clonotype was seen ten or more times. The V gene is TRBV7-9, the J gene TRBJ2-3; no clear D. The germline CDR1 and CDR2 sequences are SEHNR and FQNEAQ (reference sequence). Trimming took 4 bases from V and 4 from J, leaving 12 bases between them. The CDR3 is 14 amino acids. In DNA, the CDR3 is TGTGCCAGCAGCTCACATTTTGCGGCAGATACGCAGTATTTT. Translating gives CASSSHFAADTQYF.

As to this clonotype: Given a much more abundant clone one base away, this may be a read error. V usage is TRBV6-5 and J usage is TRBJ1-2, with 9 bases lining up with TRBD1. Germline values: CDR1 MNHEY, CDR2 SVGAGI. This CDR3 is 13 amino acids long. The CDR3: CASSYTGGYGYAF. The CDR3 nucleotides read TGTGCCAGCAGCTATACAGGGGGCTATGGCTACGCCTTC.

This clonotype was recorded many times. This rearrangement joins TRBV6-5 to TRBJ2-6; D uncertain. From germline, CDR1 is MNHEY and CDR2 SVGAGI. The V end was cut by 5 bases, the J end by 2 bases, with 19 bases between. This CDR3 contains 18 residues. CDR3 bases: TGTGCCAGCAGTCCGACACCCGACCCCGTGGCTGGGGCCAACGTCCTGACTTTC. This sequence encodes CASSPTPDPVAGANVLTF.

Remarks on this clonotype: A much larger clone lies one base from this, so it may be a read error. V usage is TRBV6-6 and J usage is TRBJ2-5, with D tentatively TRBD2 (5 bases). The CDR3 is made up of 15 amino acids. From germline, CDR1 is MNHNY and CDR2 SVGAGI (reference sequence). CDR3 in DNA: TGTGCCAGCAGTTACTCGACTACCATCCAAGAGACCCAGTGCTTC. It codes for CASSYSTTIQETQCF.

There are many counts of this clonotype. This sequence joins TRBV27 and TRBJ2-3; unclear D gene. The CDR3 has 13 residues. Germline V gene data show CDR1 as MNHEY and CDR2 as SMNVEV (reference sequence). V was pared by 0 bases and J by 4 bases, with 5 bases between. CDR3 DNA: TGTGCCAGCAGTTTATCGGAGCCAGATACGCAGTATTTT. It specifies CASSLSEPDTQYF.

This chain uses TRBV27 with TRBJ1-5, with TRBD1 matching over 8 bases. Trimming at V came to 9 bases and at J to 3 bases, leaving 4 bases not matched to a gene. The CDR3 totals 13 residues. Germline V gene sequence: CDR1 MNHEY, CDR2 SMNVEV (reference sequence). CDR3 sequence (DNA): TGTGCCAGTATGGGACAGGACAATCAGCCCCAGCATTTT. Amino acids: CASMGQDNQPQHF.

This clonotype was recorded a few times. The chain carries TRBV2 and TRBJ2-1, with D tentatively TRBD1 (6 bases). The CDR3 consists of 14 residues. Trimming removed 2 bases from V and 7 bases from J, with 12 bases in between. CDR1 is SNHLY and CDR2 is FYNNEI in the germline V gene. The CDR3 spells CASSESQGSNEQFF. CDR3 coding DNA: TGTGCCAGCAGTGAATCTCAGGGGAGTAATGAGCAGTTCTTC.

The V gene is TRBV13, the J gene TRBJ2-2, with D maybe TRBD1 (6 bases). CDR3 size: 16 residues. The germline V gene has CDR1 PRHDT and CDR2 FYEKMQ (reference sequence). V was shortened by 5 bases and J by 5 bases, with 18 bases between the two germline ends. CDR3 sequence: CASSRPFQGSTGELFF. The CDR3 DNA follows: TGTGCCAGCAGCCGACCCTTTCAGGGGAGTACCGGGGAGCTGTTTTTT. The full variable domain, with the rest looked up from reference TRBV13 and TRBJ2-2, is AAGVIQSPRHLIKEKRETATLKCYPIPRHDTVYWYQQGPGQDPQFLISFYEKMQSDKGSIPDRFSAQQFSDYHSELNMSSLELGDSALYFCASSRPFQGSTGELFFGEGSRLTVL.

The V call is TRBV29-1, the J call TRBJ1-2; TRBD1 matches 8 bases. Trimming removed 7 bases from V and 4 bases from J; junction bases left unmatched: 8. The CDR3 has 13 amino acids. Germline assignment: CDR1 SQVTM and CDR2 ANQGSEA. This CDR3 reads CSANDRGGYGYTF. The CDR3 nucleotides read TGCAGCGCCAACGACAGGGGTGGCTATGGCTACACCTTC.

This clonotype was detected ten times or more. The rearrangement joins TRBV7-6 to TRBJ2-1; 10 positions match TRBD2. V was pared by 2 bases and J by 0 bases, with 4 bases of the junction left unmatched. Germline V gives CDR1 SGHVS, CDR2 FNYEAQ. This CDR3 region has 17 residues. The CDR3 loop reads CASSLLSSGSSYNEQFF. CDR3 coding DNA: TGTGCCAGCAGCTTACTCTCTAGCGGGAGCTCCTACAATGAGCAGTTCTTC.

For this clonotype: A much larger clone is a single base away; this may be a read error. This chain connects TRBV4-2 to TRBJ1-5; TRBD1 matches 7 bases. Germline V gene lookup returns CDR1 LGHNA and CDR2 YNFKEQ. CDR3 length: 14 amino acids. CDR3 amino acids: CTSSVDRANQPQHF. Written as DNA, the CDR3 is TGTACCAGCAGCGTAGACAGGGCCAATCAGCCCCAGCATTTT.

Ten or more counts support this clonotype. The rearrangement joins TRBV4-1 to TRBJ2-7; tentative D call: TRBD1 (6 bases). Germline CDR1 MGHRA, CDR2 YSYEKL. Trimming shortened V by 1 base and J by 6 bases, and 10 bases separated the two germline ends. The CDR3 spans 13 residues. CDR3 amino acids: CASSQVDSPEQYF. CDR3 DNA sequence: TGCGCCAGCAGCCAAGTGGACAGTCCCGAGCAGTACTTC.

Many counts were recorded for this clonotype. The chain joins TRBV5-1 to TRBJ2-7; D ambiguous. V dropped 5 bases and J dropped 3 bases, with 12 bases sitting between them. Germline values: CDR1 SGHRS, CDR2 YFSETQ. This CDR3 is 13 amino acids long. The DNA for the CDR3 is TGCGCCAGCAGATCTTCGGCTTTCTACGAGCAGTACTTC. Its protein is CASRSSAFYEQYF.

A single count supports this clonotype. One junction end does not reproduce the germline sequence, and a read error may be involved. The chain joins TRBV4-1 to TRBJ1-2; a weak D match, TRBD1 (6 bases). Germline V lookup: CDR1 MGHRA, CDR2 YSYEKL. CDR3 length: 17 amino acids. The CDR3 reads CASGQEERAGAWDGYTF. The CDR3 coding sequence is TGCGCCAGCGGCCAAGAAGAGAGGGCAGGGGCATGGGATGGCTACACCTTC.

Only a few counts were recorded for this clonotype. The chain joins TRBV6-2 or TRBV6-3 to TRBJ1-5, with a possible D match to TRBD1 (5 bases). Germline CDR1 reads MNHEY; CDR2 reads SVGEGT. Trimming left V 7 bases short and J 8 bases short, with 18 bases between. CDR3 length: 14 residues. CDR3 coding DNA: TGTGCCAGCACCGGGGACCCCAGGGATAAGCCCCAGCATTTT. Protein: CASTGDPRDKPQHF.

This clonotype appeared many times. The J gene is TRBJ2-3, the V gene TRBV7-3; a weak D match, TRBD2 (5 bases). The CDR3 has 14 residues. Looked up from germline, CDR1 is SGHTA and CDR2 is FQGTGA. V was trimmed by 5 bases and J by 2 bases, leaving 11 bases between them. CDR3 sequence (DNA): TGTGCCAGCAGCCTTAGCGTCCTCACAGATACGCAGTATTTT. This sequence encodes CASSLSVLTDTQYF.

This clonotype has a count of ten or more. V gene TRBV12-3 or TRBV12-4 combines with J gene TRBJ1-2; D unclear. Trimming pared 3 bases from V and 7 bases from J, leaving 12 bases between. The CDR3 is 13 amino acids. Here the CDR3 reads CASSFAFEGGYTF. The CDR3 DNA is TGTGCCAGCAGTTTTGCGTTTGAGGGTGGCTACACCTTC.

The rearrangement links TRBV12-3 or TRBV12-4 to TRBJ2-1; D not resolved. This CDR3 spans 12 amino acids. V was trimmed by 6 bases and J by 9 bases, leaving 12 bases between them. The CDR3 sequence: CASRPGSAEQFF. For the CDR3, the DNA is TGTGCCAGCAGACCCGGCTCGGCTGAGCAGTTCTTC.

J is TRBJ1-6 and V is TRBV7-9, with D maybe TRBD1 (5 bases). This CDR3 spans 14 amino acids. Germline CDR1 SEHNR, CDR2 FQNEAQ (reference sequence). The ends were cut back, 4 bases at V and 10 bases at J, with 14 bases in the middle. CDR3 protein: CASSSGAGPSPLHF. For the CDR3, the DNA is TGTGCCAGCAGCTCGGGAGCGGGGCCCTCACCCCTCCACTTT.

A remark on this clonotype: The junction differs from germline at one of its ends, possibly a read error. V is TRBV29-1 and J is TRBJ2-7, with 7 bases aligning to TRBD1. Germline V lookup: CDR1 SQVTM, CDR2 ANQGSEA. This CDR3 region has 14 residues. CDR3 region: CGVETRDRHYEQYF. The CDR3 coding sequence is TGCGGCGTTGAAACCCGGGACAGACATTACGAGCAGTACTTC.

This clonotype occurred once. Relative to the germline gene, one junction end is altered; a read error may explain this. CDR3 in DNA: TGTACCAGCAGTTTATCCACAGGCTTCACCGAGCAGTACTTC. Amino acids: CTSSLSTGFTEQYF. V is TRBV27 and J is TRBJ2-7; the D gene is possibly TRBD1 (5 bases). There are 14 residues in the CDR3. CDR1 MNHEY and CDR2 SMNVEV come from the germline V gene (reference sequence).

The CDR3: CASRGLAGGSNEQFF. CDR3 sequence (DNA): TGTGCCAGCAGGGGACTAGCGGGAGGTTCAAATGAGCAGTTCTTC. The rearrangement uses TRBV28 and TRBJ2-1; TRBD2 matches 15 bases. Trimming cost V 6 bases and J 7 bases; bases outside gene matches: 4. Germline-derived CDR1 and CDR2 are MDHEN and SYDVKM. The CDR3 loop spans 15 amino acids. Variable domain in full (rest from reference TRBV28 and TRBJ2-1): DVKVTQSSRYLVKRTGEKVFLECVQDMDHENMFWYRQDPGLGLRLIYFSYDVKMKEKGDIPEGYSVSREKKERFSLILESASTNQTSMYLCASRGLAGGSNEQFFGPGTRLTVL.

This clonotype was counted many times. The J gene is TRBJ2-1, the V gene TRBV12-3 or TRBV12-4; TRBD1 is a possible D gene (6 bases). This CDR3 spans 15 amino acids. V lost 4 bases and J lost 8, with 18 bases in between. The CDR3 sequence is CASSSRGDGGDEQFF. CDR3 bases: TGTGCCAGCAGTTCACGCGGAGATGGGGGCGATGAGCAGTTCTTC.

This clonotype was recorded a few times. The CDR3 DNA reads as TGTGCCACCGGCCTACAGGATGGCTACACCTTC. It encodes CATGLQDGYTF. The chain combines TRBV24-1 with TRBJ1-2; D might be TRBD1 (5 bases). Germline CDR1 KGHDR, CDR2 SFDVKD. The CDR3 spans 11 residues. Trimming stripped 9 bases from V and 6 bases from J, with 10 bases between.

This clonotype has more than one count but fewer than ten. The V gene is TRBV20-1, the J gene TRBJ2-3, with 7 bases identical to TRBD2. The CDR3 runs to 15 residues. Looked up from germline, CDR1 is DFQATT and CDR2 is SNEGSKA (reference sequence). V shed 3 bases, J shed 0 bases, and the junction held 6 bases outside the gene matches. CDR3: CSASMAGASTDTQYF. The DNA for the CDR3 is TGCAGTGCTAGTATGGCGGGAGCTAGCACAGATACGCAGTATTTT.

In its sample, this clonotype was seen a few times. V is TRBV20-1 and J is TRBJ2-7, with D possibly matching TRBD2 (6 bases). The CDR3 is made up of 14 amino acids. Germline CDR1 and CDR2: DFQATT and SNEGSKA (reference sequence). V was pared by 1 base and J by 5 bases, with 15 bases between. CDR3 DNA: TGCAGTGCTAGAGGAATCGGAGGGCTCCACGAGCAGTACTTC. Translation: CSARGIGGLHEQYF.

There are a few counts of this clonotype. The chain employs TRBV6-6 and TRBJ2-5; TRBD1 matches at 7 bases. The J segment lost 5 bases and the V segment lost 10 bases, leaving 13 bases of the junction unmatched. Germline V gene sequence: CDR1 MNHNY, CDR2 SVGAGI (reference sequence). This CDR3 contains 14 residues. This chain's CDR3 is CATLTGLSWETQYF. The CDR3 nucleotides are TGTGCCACCCTGACAGGGCTATCTTGGGAGACCCAGTACTTC.